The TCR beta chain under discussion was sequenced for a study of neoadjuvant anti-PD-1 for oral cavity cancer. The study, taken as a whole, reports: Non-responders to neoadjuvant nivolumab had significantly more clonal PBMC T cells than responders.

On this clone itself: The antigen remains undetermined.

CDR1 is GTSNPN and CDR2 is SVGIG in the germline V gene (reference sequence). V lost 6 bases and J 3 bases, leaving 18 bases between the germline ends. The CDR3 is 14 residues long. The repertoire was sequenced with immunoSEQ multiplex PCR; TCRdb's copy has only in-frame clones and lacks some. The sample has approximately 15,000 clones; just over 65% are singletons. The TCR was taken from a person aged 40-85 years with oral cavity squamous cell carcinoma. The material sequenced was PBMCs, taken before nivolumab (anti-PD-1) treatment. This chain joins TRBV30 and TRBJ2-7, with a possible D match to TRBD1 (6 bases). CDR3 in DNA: TGTGCCTGCCTCGGGACATCCCTTCGCTACGAGCAGTACTTC. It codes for CACLGTSLRYEQYF.